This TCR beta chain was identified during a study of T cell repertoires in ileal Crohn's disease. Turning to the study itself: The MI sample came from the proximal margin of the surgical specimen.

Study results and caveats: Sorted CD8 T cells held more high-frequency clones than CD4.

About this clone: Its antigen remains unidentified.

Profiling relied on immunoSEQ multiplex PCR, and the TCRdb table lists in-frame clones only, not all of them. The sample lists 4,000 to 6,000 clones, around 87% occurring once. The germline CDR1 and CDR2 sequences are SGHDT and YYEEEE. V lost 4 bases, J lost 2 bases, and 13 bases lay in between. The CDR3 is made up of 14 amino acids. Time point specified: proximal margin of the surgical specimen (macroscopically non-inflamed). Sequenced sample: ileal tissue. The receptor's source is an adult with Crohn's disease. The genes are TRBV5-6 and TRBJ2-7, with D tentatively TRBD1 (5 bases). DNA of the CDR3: TGTGCCAGCAGCGCTCAGGGTCCCCCCTACGAGCAGTACTTC. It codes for CASSAQGPPYEQYF.